This TCR beta chain originates from a study of graft-versus-host responses after intestinal transplantation (dated by TCRdb to the early 2020s). In the study overall: The transplants that recipients got were multivisceral, liver-intestinal, or isolated intestinal. All recipients received anti-thymocyte globulin induction followed by maintenance tacrolimus and steroids for 3 to 4 years. Bulk TCR-beta CDR3 sequencing was used to track graft-versus-host and host-versus-graft alloreactive T cell clones in the graft, circulation and bone marrow after intestinal transplantation. Alloreactive clones were identified by sequencing pre-transplant mixed lymphocyte reaction products and comparing these products with unstimulated pre-transplant donor and recipient T cells. A cohort of 24 intestinal transplant recipients, including one retransplant, was enrolled, and a few patients lacking pretransplant specimens were excluded. Donor T cell macrochimerism was defined as a peak of at least 4% donor T cells among recipient peripheral blood mononuclear cells. Instead of going to the commercial service, samples from three later patients were sequenced in-house on an Illumina MiSeq and processed with MiXCR.

Paper-wide results and their limitations: Early after transplant, declines in HvG clones were associated with peak levels of circulating GvH clones. GvH clones turned up in recipient bone marrow, with some appearing earlier in ileal mucosa or blood, a pattern consistent with an intestinal mucosal origin. In the allografts of patients with donor T cell macrochimerism, GvH to HvG T cell clonal ratios were high. Conclusions were limited by the relatively low number and heterogeneity of intestinal transplant patients.

In the first month after transplant, blood samples were collected up to 4 times, and after that at least monthly when available. From a lookup of the germline V gene, CDR1 and CDR2 are MNHNS and SASEGT. Counted from cysteine to phenylalanine, this CDR3 has 13 amino acids. Just CDR3 DNA is preserved here, 39 bases in frame from base 1. Here V drops 6 bases and J drops 11 bases, and the junction holds 10 bases not matched to any gene. Regarding this clone: Which antigen it targets is not known. Base qualities were left out, and no much larger clone turns up one base away.

The library relied on the immunoSEQ multiplex PCR assay. High-throughput TCR-beta CDR3 sequencing of genomic DNA from most patients was performed by Adaptive Biotechnologies. Regarding the original processing steps: Adaptive's ImmunoSEQ software was the source of the TCR sequencing data for 15 to 20 patients, while a few other patients were processed with MiXCR and VDJtools. CDR3 nucleotide sequences shared between donor and recipient were removed because their origin could not be assigned. Alloreactive clones required at least 2-fold expansion over unstimulated cells and minimum CFSE-low frequency of 0.002% (template counts) or 0.001% (read counts). A clone was considered mappable if detected in the sequenced pre-transplant spleen, lymph node, or MLR CFSE-low populations of the donor or recipient. The cumulative frequency of alloreactive clones was calculated as a percentage of all sequences, weighted by copy number. Drawn from immuneACCESS, this table holds only the in-frame rearrangements with V and J called that TCRdb kept. Clones are partly lost; checked studies trace under half to an unresolved V gene and leave the rest unexplained. The DNA was the basis for D and trimming; V, J and clone size are from that table. This sample is represented by about 47,000 clones; just under 95% of them were singletons. The ten largest clones represent more than 4.5% of the sample.

The receptor comes from a human patient who received an intestinal transplant, so some T cells may come from the graft donor. The chain is assembled from TRBV6-1 and TRBJ2-5; the central 9 bases match TRBD1. The specimen was PBMCs, collected 750 to 850 days after a first intestinal transplant, on the day of a second. The bases read TGTGCCAGCAGCCGGACAGGGGACAATCAGCAGTACTTC. It specifies CASSRTGDNQQYF.